This T cell receptor beta chain is drawn from a study of OX40 agonist ivuxolimab in advanced cancers. TCRdb keeps only in-frame clones here, not all; method: immunoSEQ multiplex PCR. The table shows roughly 50,000 clones, with 75% to 90% occurring only once. The CDR3 length is 11 residues. CDR1 is DFQATT and CDR2 is SNEGSKA in the germline V gene (reference sequence). Trimming removed 1 base from V and 8 bases from J, with 8 bases in between. The sequencing here drew on CD4+ or CD8+ T cells sorted from blood, taken in a trial of the OX40 agonist ivuxolimab. The gene calls are TRBV20-1 and TRBJ1-2; D is undetermined. This clonotype originated in an adult with an advanced solid tumor such as melanoma, head and neck, liver or kidney cancer. The CDR3 DNA is TGCAGTGCTAGAGGGCTTGAGGGCTACACCTTC. Translating it yields CSARGLEGYTF.